Below are 2 T cell receptor beta chains sequenced from a single sample in a study of T cell responses to AZD1222 COVID-19 vaccine. Measured with immunoSEQ multiplex PCR; TCRdb has only the in-frame clones, and not every one. The top ten clones hold about 12% of a sample with about 82,000 clones, approximately 85% of them seen once. Here the sequenced sample was peripheral blood, taken 28 days after the second AZD1222 dose. Receptor source: an adult who received the AZD1222 COVID-19 vaccine.

This clone showed up just once. This sequence joins TRBV6-4 and TRBJ1-3; 7 bases are shared with TRBD1. V shed 5 bases, J shed 4 bases, and the junction held 2 bases outside the gene matches. Germline V gene lookup returns CDR1 MRHNA and CDR2 SNTAGT. CDR3 length equals 13 residues. CDR3 nucleotides: TGTGCCAGCAGTAGGGACAGAGGAAACACCATATATTTT. Translated: CASSRDRGNTIYF.

The chain links TRBV2 to TRBJ1-6; D gene uncertain. Deletions cut 4 bases from V and 5 bases from J, with 6 bases between. Germline CDR1 reads SNHLY; CDR2 reads FYNNEI. This CDR3 spans 13 amino acids. CDR3 amino acids: CASSALNNSPLHF. In DNA, the CDR3 is TGTGCCAGCAGTGCACTGAATAATTCACCCCTCCACTTT.